The sample holds a few counts of the clone carrying this TCR beta chain. The antigen is undetermined. Additional DNA sequences in this sample encode the identical CDR3. PBMCs provided sorted CD4+ and CD8+ T cells. Following RNA extraction, reverse transcription yielded cDNA that acted as the sequencing template. TCRdb's table, derived via immunoSEQ multiplex PCR, lists solely in-frame clones and lacks some. The sample contains about 200,000 clones, around 62% of which appear only once. This entry is derived from a study of CD8+ T cells in alopecia areata. Background on the study: The drug, oral tofacitinib, was given to treated patients at 5 to 10 mg twice daily. Points from the study as a whole: Especially in alopecia totalis/universalis, lesional scalp showed greater clonality than normal scalp did.

Sequencing used CD4+ T cells sorted from blood, obtained at week 0. The origin of this receptor is a human donor with alopecia areata.

The CDR3 DNA reads TGTGCCAGCAGTTTTGGACAGGGCGACTATGGCTACACCTTC. It is translated as CASSFGQGDYGYTF. J is TRBJ1-2 and V is TRBV27, with 8 positions matching TRBD1. Germline CDR1 is MNHEY and CDR2 is SMNVEV (reference sequence). This CDR3 spans 14 amino acids. V was pared by 3 bases and J by 3 bases, with 3 bases of the junction left unmatched.